This T cell receptor (beta chain) was found in a study of blood T cell repertoires in COVID-19. Study in general: Samples taken during acute and convalescent COVID-19 were collected in the United States, Italy and Spain.

Recovery among Cohort 3 donors was established by two negative PCRs, clearance, or symptom resolution. The CDR3 consists of 15 residues. The V gene's germline CDR1 is MDHEN and CDR2 SYDVKM. V shed 4 bases and J 3 bases; nucleotides not matched to a gene: 6. Methods used by the authors: Estimation of nucleated cell counts was performed using reference gene primer amplification. The assay was immunoSEQ multiplex PCR, and TCRdb's table has in-frame clones only and misses some. That table furnishes V, J and clone size, whereas the DNA furnished D and trimming. The sample has under 200,000 clones; more than 65% are singletons. In its sample, this clone was seen a few times.

The V call is TRBV28, the J call TRBJ1-5; TRBD1 agrees at 7 bases. The receptor's source is a man between 60 and 75 years old who had recovered from COVID-19. The sequenced sample was PBMCs or T cells enriched from blood (not recorded which). The CDR3: CASSSTTGSNQPQHF. Here the CDR3 DNA reads TGTGCCAGCAGTTCAACGACAGGGTCCAATCAGCCCCAGCATTTT.